The rows below give T cell receptor beta chains drawn from one sample of a study of T cells in tuberculosis. Clones were sequenced by immunoSEQ multiplex PCR, and TCRdb holds only the in-frame ones, with some missing. The sample comprises some 40,000 clones, roughly 94% of which are singletons, and more than 4% rests with the top ten. The sample in question was PBMCs, obtained at tuberculosis diagnosis. These receptors all come from an adult with tuberculosis. The CDR3 runs from the conserved cysteine through the conserved F or W. Each record gives: V gene, clone size, J gene, CDR3 length, D gene, CDR3 DNA, CDR3 protein. D genes are given only for firm matches. Size is stated for part of the rows, as once, few or many counts, or as a class when the clone is expanded.

V: TRBV5-1
size: once
J: TRBJ1-2
length: 14
D: -
DNA: TGCGCCAGCAGCCTCGGAGGTTCGAACTATGGCTACACCTTC
CDR3: CASSLGGSNYGYTF

V: TRBV5-1
size: once
J: TRBJ2-7
length: 13
D: TRBD1
DNA: TGCGCCAGCAGAGCGGGACAGGGGTTCGAGCAGTACTTC
CDR3: CASRAGQGFEQYF

V: TRBV10-1
size: -
J: TRBJ2-2
length: 14
D: -
DNA: TGCGCCAGCAGTGTATCGCGGGGTACCGGGGAGCTGTTTTTT
CDR3: CASSVSRGTGELFF

V: TRBV6-5
size: -
J: TRBJ1-2
length: 14
D: -
DNA: TGTGCCAGCCAGACTGGGAGACGTATTGGCGGCTACACCTTC
CDR3: CASQTGRRIGGYTF

V: TRBV7-8
size: -
J: TRBJ2-7
length: 16
D: -
DNA: TGTGCCAGCAGCTTGTACCCACAGGTTAGCTCCTACGAGCAGTACTTC
CDR3: CASSLYPQVSSYEQYF

V: TRBV25-1
size: -
J: TRBJ1-3
length: 16
D: -
DNA: TGTGCCAGCAGGGGTACGGGGTTGCGACAAGTGACTCAACTATATTTT
CDR3: CASRGTGLRQVTQLYF

V: TRBV5-5
size: -
J: TRBJ1-1
length: 15
D: -
DNA: TGTGCCAGCAGGTCCCGGCAGGGGATGAACACTGAAGCTTTCTTT
CDR3: CASRSRQGMNTEAFF

V: TRBV13
size: -
J: TRBJ1-1
length: 14
D: -
DNA: TGTGCCAGCACCCTTGACAGGTCCTACACTGAAGCTTTCTTT
CDR3: CASTLDRSYTEAFF

V: TRBV5-1
size: once
J: TRBJ2-3
length: 16
D: TRBD1
DNA: TGCGCCAGCAGCCGGGAGACAGGGGATTCCACAGATACGCAGTATTTT
CDR3: CASSRETGDSTDTQYF

V: TRBV4-3
size: -
J: TRBJ2-2
length: 20
D: TRBD1
DNA: TGCGCCAGCAGCCAATTCACCGGGACAGGGGTCGGGGCCAACACCGGGGAGCTGTTTTTT
CDR3: CASSQFTGTGVGANTGELFF

V: TRBV14
size: -
J: TRBJ1-2
length: 15
D: TRBD1
DNA: TGTGCCAGCAGCCAAGATCCCGAGGACAGGTCTGGCTACACCTTC
CDR3: CASSQDPEDRSGYTF

V: TRBV12-5
size: -
J: TRBJ2-1
length: 16
D: TRBD2
DNA: TGTGCTAGTGGTTTGCCCTCGTCGCTAGCGGGGGGGGAGCAGTTCTTC
CDR3: CASGLPSSLAGGEQFF

V: TRBV15
size: -
J: TRBJ1-6
length: 15
D: -
DNA: TGTGCCACCAGCAGAGCTCACAGGGAAGGTTCACCCCTCCACTTT
CDR3: CATSRAHREGSPLHF

V: TRBV19
size: once
J: TRBJ1-4
length: 15
D: TRBD1
DNA: TGTGCCAGTAGTATGGACAGGTTAGGTAATGAAAAACTGTTTTTT
CDR3: CASSMDRLGNEKLFF

V: TRBV25-1
size: -
J: TRBJ2-3
length: 16
D: -
DNA: TGTGCCAGCAGTTCCCATCCTTTGACTAGCACAGATACGCAGTATTTT
CDR3: CASSSHPLTSTDTQYF

V: TRBV6-5
size: -
J: TRBJ1-2
length: 16
D: -
DNA: TGTGCCAGCAGTTATTCCCTTTTGGGAGGGGCGCATGGCTACACCTTC
CDR3: CASSYSLLGGAHGYTF

V: TRBV4-1
size: once
J: TRBJ2-2
length: 17
D: TRBD1
DNA: TGCGCCAGCAGCCACCCCTCTAGGGGGCCGGGCACCGGGGAGCTGTTTTTT
CDR3: CASSHPSRGPGTGELFF

V: TRBV30
size: -
J: TRBJ2-7
length: 15
D: -
DNA: TGTGCCTGGAGGGAAATAACAGGGCCCCCCTACGAGCAGTACTTC
CDR3: CAWREITGPPYEQYF

V: TRBV29-1
size: -
J: TRBJ1-2
length: 12
D: -
DNA: TGCAGCGTTGGGGGGGAAGGCTATGGCTACACCTTC
CDR3: CSVGGEGYGYTF

V: TRBV5-1
size: -
J: TRBJ2-1
length: 18
D: TRBD2
DNA: TGCGCCAGCAGGAGCAGGCGGATTGTCGTAGCGGGGGGGAATGAGCAGTTCTTC
CDR3: CASRSRRIVVAGGNEQFF

V: TRBV5-8
size: -
J: TRBJ1-1
length: 14
D: -
DNA: TGTGCCAGCAGCCCCGGTTACGGTAACACTGAAGCTTTCTTT
CDR3: CASSPGYGNTEAFF

V: TRBV5-1
size: -
J: TRBJ2-1
length: 16
D: TRBD1
DNA: TGCGCCAGCAGTTCTGGGACAGGGTTCTCCTACAATGAGCAGTTCTTC
CDR3: CASSSGTGFSYNEQFF

V: TRBV5-6
size: -
J: TRBJ1-2
length: 16
D: TRBD1
DNA: TGTGCCAGCAGCTCCGGGACAGGACTCTTTAACTATGGCTACACCTTC
CDR3: CASSSGTGLFNYGYTF

V: TRBV5-1
size: -
J: TRBJ2-3
length: 15
D: TRBD1
DNA: TGCGCCAGCAACGGCGGGACAGGGGGCGCAGATACGCAGTATTTT
CDR3: CASNGGTGGADTQYF

V: TRBV28
size: -
J: TRBJ1-2
length: 15
D: TRBD1
DNA: TGTGCCAGCAGTTCACCGGGACAGGGGGTTTTGGGCTACACCTTC
CDR3: CASSSPGQGVLGYTF

V: TRBV19
size: -
J: TRBJ1-5
length: 14
D: -
DNA: TGTGCCACCCTTGGGAGAGGAGGTAATCAGCCCCAGCATTTT
CDR3: CATLGRGGNQPQHF

V: TRBV11-3
size: -
J: TRBJ2-3
length: 18
D: TRBD2
DNA: TGTGCCAGCAGCCCCGGGACTAGCGGGGTCGTTTGGACAGATACGCAGTATTTT
CDR3: CASSPGTSGVVWTDTQYF

V: TRBV19
size: -
J: TRBJ2-7
length: 13
D: TRBD1
DNA: TGTGCCAGTAGTATAGGGACAGGGGACGAGCAGTACTTC
CDR3: CASSIGTGDEQYF

V: TRBV19
size: -
J: TRBJ1-4
length: 17
D: -
DNA: TGTGCCAGTAATACCGGCCGTCTCGGGTCTAGACGAGAAAAACTGTTTTTT
CDR3: CASNTGRLGSRREKLFF

V: TRBV9
size: -
J: TRBJ2-3
length: 17
D: TRBD2
DNA: TGTGCCAGCAGCGTAGAAGCGGGGGGGAAATGGACAGATACGCAGTATTTT
CDR3: CASSVEAGGKWTDTQYF

V: TRBV27
size: -
J: TRBJ2-3
length: 13
D: -
DNA: TGTGCCAGCAGTTTCAAAAGCACAGATACGCAGTATTTT
CDR3: CASSFKSTDTQYF

V: TRBV6-1
size: -
J: TRBJ2-3
length: 14
D: -
DNA: TGTGCCAGCAGCCCGGGACTTGGGACAGATACGCAGTATTTT
CDR3: CASSPGLGTDTQYF

V: TRBV6-5
size: -
J: TRBJ1-1
length: 14
D: -
DNA: TGTGCCAGCAATAGCCCGCAGGGCTACACTGAAGCTTTCTTT
CDR3: CASNSPQGYTEAFF

V: TRBV7-2
size: -
J: TRBJ2-5
length: 14
D: TRBD1
DNA: TGTGCCAGCAGCTTTGACAGGGTGGGAGAGACCCAGTACTTC
CDR3: CASSFDRVGETQYF

V: TRBV11-3
size: -
J: TRBJ2-5
length: 14
D: -
DNA: TGTGCCAGCAGCTTTGGAACAGCTCAAGAGACCCAGTACTTC
CDR3: CASSFGTAQETQYF

V: TRBV18
size: -
J: TRBJ1-5
length: 16
D: TRBD1
DNA: TGTGCCAGCTCACCTGACACAGGGGGTGGGAATCAGCCCCAGCATTTT
CDR3: CASSPDTGGGNQPQHF

V: TRBV10-3
size: -
J: TRBJ1-1
length: 16
D: -
DNA: TGTGCCATCAGTGAGTCAGGACAGCCTGGGAACACTGAAGCTTTCTTT
CDR3: CAISESGQPGNTEAFF

V: TRBV5-5
size: -
J: TRBJ2-1
length: 13
D: -
DNA: TGTGCCAGCAGTTACGCGATGGCGGGTTCTCTGCTCTTC
CDR3: CASSYAMAGSLLF

V: TRBV27
size: -
J: TRBJ1-1
length: 14
D: -
DNA: TGTGCCAGCAGGATTTATGAGGAGAACACTGAAGCTTTCTTT
CDR3: CASRIYEENTEAFF

V: TRBV6-1
size: -
J: TRBJ2-7
length: 14
D: -
DNA: TGTGCCAGCAGTGGGCGGGAAGGGGCCTACGAGCAGTACTTC
CDR3: CASSGREGAYEQYF

V: TRBV10-1
size: -
J: TRBJ1-4
length: 13
D: -
DNA: TGCGCCAGCAGGAGTCCGGCTAATGAAAAACTGTTTTTT
CDR3: CASRSPANEKLFF

V: TRBV21-1
size: -
J: TRBJ1-5
length: 14
D: -
DNA: TGTGCCATCTGGGCTGGGGCCGCGTATCAGCCCCAGCATTTT
CDR3: CAIWAGAAYQPQHF

V: TRBV28
size: -
J: TRBJ2-2
length: 15
D: TRBD2
DNA: TGTGCCAGCCAACCGGGACTAGCGGTTTCCGGGGAGCTGTTTTTT
CDR3: CASQPGLAVSGELFF

V: TRBV7-2
size: -
J: TRBJ2-1
length: 16
D: TRBD1
DNA: TGTGCCAGCAGCTTAGGGGGACAGGGGGTCCCCTCGGAGCAGTTCTTC
CDR3: CASSLGGQGVPSEQFF

V: TRBV2
size: -
J: TRBJ2-3
length: 14
D: -
DNA: TGTGCCAGCAGCGTAGCGGTGAGCACAGATACGCAGTATTTT
CDR3: CASSVAVSTDTQYF

V: TRBV7-2
size: once
J: TRBJ2-7
length: 13
D: -
DNA: TGTGCCAGCAGCCAGGGGACGGGAAGCGAGCAGTACTTC
CDR3: CASSQGTGSEQYF

V: TRBV28
size: -
J: TRBJ2-3
length: 16
D: -
DNA: TGTGCCAGCCCCCCCCGGGGGGCAGGAGGGACAGATACGCAGTATTTT
CDR3: CASPPRGAGGTDTQYF